This T cell receptor (beta chain) appears in the sequencing data of a study of beta chain features in type 1 diabetes. Whole-study results and caveats: Shorter templates might be favored by PCR, equally in patients and controls.

In its sample, this clone was seen a few times. What it binds is not known. cDNA synthesis used the whole RNA isolate, giving expressed TCRB sequences. Profiling relied on immunoSEQ multiplex PCR, and the TCRdb table lists in-frame clones only, not all of them. The top ten clones hold around 0.63% of a sample with some 150,000 clones, about 10% of them seen once. CDR3 size: 15 residues. Germline CDR1 is MNHEY and CDR2 is SVGAGI. V trimming: 6 bases; J trimming: 3 bases; junction bases outside the gene matches: 4. V usage is TRBV6-5 and J usage is TRBJ1-4; 10 bases are shared with TRBD1. Sequencing input: central memory CD4+ T cells from blood. The TCR comes from a man younger than 35 in good health. CDR3: CASRRQGAANEKLFF. The CDR3 DNA sequence: TGTGCCAGCAGAAGACAGGGGGCGGCTAATGAAAAACTGTTTTTT.